One sample yielded the 14 T cell receptor beta chains listed below, sequenced in a study of cytomegalovirus exposure and HLA in healthy donors. PCR employed 60 Vbeta and 13 Jbeta primers. Here immunoSEQ multiplex PCR was the method, and the copy in TCRdb shows in-frame clones only, minus some. The sample carries roughly 170,000 clones, more than 60% recorded once. The material sequenced was PBMCs. The receptors come from a woman aged 25 to 45 in good health and CMV-seropositive.

In its sample, this clone was seen once. The chain recombines TRBV5-1 with TRBJ2-1; D not resolved. The CDR3 covers 11 residues. V was pared by 1 base and J by 8 bases, with 4 bases between. Germline CDR1 reads SGHRS; CDR2 reads YFSETQ. The CDR3 coding sequence is TGCGCCAGCAGCTTGTACTATGAGCAGTTCTTC. This encodes CASSLYYEQFF.

The chain employs TRBV9 and TRBJ2-7; 12 nucleotides agree with TRBD1. The CDR3 runs to 16 residues. The ends lost 3 bases at V and 7 bases at J; junction bases unmatched: 11. Looked up from germline, CDR1 is SGDLS and CDR2 is YYNGEE. CDR3 residues: CASSAGGGTGGQEQYF. CDR3 bases: TGTGCCAGCAGCGCCGGTGGAGGGACAGGGGGCCAAGAGCAGTACTTC.

This chain uses TRBV10-2 with TRBJ2-7; 9 nucleotides agree with TRBD1. The length of the CDR3 is 15 residues. The germline V gene encodes CDR1 WSHSY and CDR2 SAAADI. The V and J ends lost 6 bases and 2 bases, in that order; junction bases with no gene match: 8. This chain's CDR3 is CASRAGTGMAYEQYF. The CDR3 bases are TGCGCCAGCAGGGCCGGGACAGGGATGGCCTACGAGCAGTACTTC.

The V and J genes are TRBV5-4 and TRBJ2-3, with 14 bases aligning to TRBD2. With V trimmed by 4 bases and J by 6 bases, 7 bases remained unmatched. Germline V CDR1 and CDR2: SGHNT, YYREEE (reference sequence). The CDR3 covers 16 residues. The CDR3 is CASSLGTSGSLDTQYF. The CDR3 DNA reads TGTGCCAGCAGCCTTGGGACTAGCGGGAGTTTGGATACGCAGTATTTT.

This clone has only a few counts. The chain uses TRBV4-1 and TRBJ2-7, with D unclear. This CDR3 is 18 amino acids long. The V end was cut by 3 bases, the J end by 0 bases, with 21 bases between. CDR1 is MGHRA, CDR2 YSYEKL, per germline. CDR3 DNA: TGCGCCAGCAGCCAGTTCCCCCTCAAGACTCGACTCTCCTACGAGCAGTACTTC. As protein: CASSQFPLKTRLSYEQYF.

The chain employs TRBV29-1 and TRBJ2-1, with a possible D match to TRBD2 (5 bases). CDR3 length: 15 residues. The V end was cut by 2 bases, the J end by 0 bases, with 11 bases between. Germline-derived CDR1 and CDR2 are SQVTM and ANQGSEA. In DNA form, the CDR3 reads TGCAGCGTTGAACCCGGAGCGGCCTCCTACAATGAGCAGTTCTTC. This translates into CSVEPGAASYNEQFF.

In its sample, this clone was seen a few times. The chain joins TRBV5-4 to TRBJ2-2, with 9 bases matching TRBD1. The CDR3 runs to 14 residues. In germline, CDR1 is SGHNT, CDR2 YYREEE (reference sequence). J was trimmed by 9 bases and V by 3 bases; bases with no gene match: 6. The CDR3 spells CASSSDRGSRELFF. The CDR3 DNA follows: TGTGCCAGCAGCTCGGACAGGGGATCCCGGGAGCTGTTTTTT.

The rearrangement uses TRBV5-1 and TRBJ1-3; D not certain. V was pared by 7 bases and J by 4 bases, with 18 bases between. This CDR3 is built from 15 residues. CDR1 is SGHRS and CDR2 is YFSETQ in the germline V gene. The CDR3 nucleotides read TGCGCCAGCTGGCTTGATGAGGGCCGAGGAAACACCATATATTTT. This sequence encodes CASWLDEGRGNTIYF. Full variable domain (outside the CDR3, taken from reference TRBV5-1 and TRBJ1-3): KAGVTQTPRYLIKTRGQQVTLSCSPISGHRSVSWYQQTPGQGLQFLFEYFSETQRNKGNFPGRFSGRQFSNSRSEMNVSTLELGDSALYLCASWLDEGRGNTIYFGEGSWLTVV.

On this clone itself: Within the sample, other DNA sequences also encode this same CDR3. The chain employs TRBV28 and TRBJ1-2; TRBD1 matches 9 bases. There are 15 residues in the CDR3. From germline, CDR1 is MDHEN and CDR2 SYDVKM. With V trimmed by 5 bases and J by 2 bases, 6 bases remained unmatched. The CDR3 here is CASSPGTGRNYGYTF. As DNA, the CDR3 is TGTGCCAGCAGTCCTGGGACAGGGAGGAACTATGGCTACACCTTC.

The sample holds a few counts of this clone. This rearrangement joins TRBV12-5 to TRBJ1-2; D might be TRBD1 (6 bases). Trimming removed 2 bases at V and 8 bases at J, with 18 bases between. The CDR3 runs to 15 residues. Germline V gives CDR1 LGHNT, CDR2 FRNRAP. The CDR3 region has the DNA TGTGCTAGTGGTTTGTCACACCTCGGGGGGCGCGGCTACACCTTC. Encoded protein: CASGLSHLGGRGYTF.

The chain recombines TRBV7-2 with TRBJ2-7; 7 bases agree with TRBD1. Trimming at V came to 2 bases and at J to 1 base, leaving 5 bases not matched to a gene. The CDR3 sequence is 15 residues long. Looked up from germline, CDR1 is SGHTA and CDR2 is FQGNSA. This CDR3 is CASSLTGQTSYEQYF. The CDR3 DNA is TGTGCCAGCAGCTTAACGGGACAGACTTCCTACGAGCAGTACTTC.

The CDR3 reads CASSRTTGAYEQYF. CDR3 DNA sequence: TGTGCCAGCAGTCGAACCACAGGGGCCTACGAGCAGTACTTC. This sequence joins TRBV6-1 and TRBJ2-7; TRBD1 aligns across 7 bases. Germline CDR1 is MNHNS and CDR2 is SASEGT. After removal of 5 bases from V and 2 bases from J, the junction contained 6 bases not matched to a gene. The CDR3 length is 14 residues.

The chain is built from TRBV5-6 and TRBJ1-2, with D possibly being TRBD1 (6 bases). This CDR3 is built from 13 residues. V lost 5 bases and J lost 6, with 14 bases in between. Germline CDR1 SGHDT, CDR2 YYEEEE. The CDR3 reads CASSRTAADGYTF. The CDR3 DNA reads as TGTGCCAGCAGTCGGACAGCGGCGGATGGCTACACCTTC. Full variable domain (outside the CDR3, taken from reference TRBV5-6 and TRBJ1-2): DAGVTQSPTHLIKTRGQQVTLRCSPKSGHDTVSWYQQALGQGPQFIFQYYEEEERQRGNFPDRFSGHQFPNYSSELNVNALLLGDSALYLCASSRTAADGYTFGSGTRLTVV.

This clone was seen only a few times. J is TRBJ1-2 and V is TRBV18; 9 bases match TRBD1. The CDR3 totals 15 residues. Germline values: CDR1 KGHSH, CDR2 LQKENI. Trimming took 5 bases from V and 5 from J; bases not matched to a gene: 9. This CDR3 is CASSSDQTGGYGYTF. CDR3 bases: TGTGCCAGCTCATCAGATCAGACAGGGGGATATGGCTACACCTTC.